This T cell receptor (beta chain) was documented in a study of blood T cell repertoires in COVID-19. The wider study: The analysed material was cDNA or gDNA that came from T cells, B-cell-depleted T cells, or PBMCs.

Germline CDR1 reads MNHEY; CDR2 reads SMNVEV (reference sequence). Trimming removed 5 bases from V and 2 bases from J, with 14 bases in between. The CDR3 extends over 15 amino acids. Profiling relied on immunoSEQ multiplex PCR, and the TCRdb table lists in-frame clones only, not all of them. The data show around 170,000 clones, 84% seen once. The receptor was isolated from a man aged 25-45 years with active or convalescent COVID-19. The chain has TRBV27 and TRBJ2-3, with TRBD1 as a possible D gene (6 bases). Sequences were obtained from peripheral blood. The CDR3 coding sequence is TGTGCCAGCAGTCCGAACGACAGGTCCACAGATACGCAGTATTTT. Its translation: CASSPNDRSTDTQYF.